This entry describes one T cell receptor beta chain. Antigen unknown. The data belong to a study of vaccination effects on CD4 cells after COVID-19. Looking at the study overall: Before sequencing, viral peptide pools were used by the ViraFEST assay to expand antigen-specific CD4+ T cells. Subjects were given two BNT162b2 or mRNA-1273 vaccine doses.

Only in-frame clones appear in the TCRdb table, and some are missing; sequencing was by immunoSEQ multiplex PCR. The repertoire consists of fewer than 35,000 clones, with around 70% occurring once and the leading ten covering approximately 3.8%. The CDR3 is 14 amino acids. CDR1 and CDR2 from the germline V gene are SGHNT and YYREEE (reference sequence). The V end lost 4 bases, the J end lost 5 bases, and 14 bases lay between the germline ends. Study-wide findings and caveats: The study got few convalescent patients and did not collect any early post-infection timepoints.

Culturing for 10 to 11 days preceded CD4+ T cell isolation. Cultures had half their medium replaced with IL-2 medium on days 3 and 7. The sequence was obtained from a human donor who received a COVID-19 vaccine. The sample was CD4+ T cells from PBMCs cultured without peptide, taken before COVID-19 vaccination. The J gene is TRBJ2-3, the V gene TRBV5-4, with D unresolved. The CDR3 spells CASSAEWRGDTQYF. CDR3 DNA: TGTGCCAGCAGCGCAGAATGGCGAGGAGATACGCAGTATTTT. Supplemented by reference TRBV5-4 and TRBJ2-3, the full variable domain reads ETGVTQSPTHLIKTRGQQVTLRCSSQSGHNTVSWYQQALGQGPQFIFQYYREEENGRGNFPPRFSGLQFPNYSSELNVNALELDDSALYLCASSAEWRGDTQYFGPGTRLTVL.